A single sample gave rise to the 3 T cell receptor beta chains below, sequenced in a study of glioma-infiltrating T cells after dendritic cell vaccination (dated by TCRdb to about 2016). Receptors were amplified or captured by the immunoSEQ multiplex PCR assay. What TCRdb holds here is the immuneACCESS table cut down to in-frame rearrangements. Part of the clones is not present; checked against another copy, under half of the missing clones reflect an unresolved V gene, and the others are unexplained. This sample comprises some 110,000 clones, around 90% of them detected only once. The ten largest clones take up 2.7% of the sample. What the time point label conveys for this sample: after dendritic cell vaccination, including at tumor progression/relapse. The sample was blood, taken after dendritic cell vaccination. All receptors derive from a human donor with glioblastoma.

The chain carries TRBV11-1 and TRBJ1-4; D is possibly TRBD1 (6 bases). Germline assignment: CDR1 SGHAT and CDR2 FQDESV (reference sequence). Trimming left V 3 bases short and J 7 bases short, with 9 bases between. This CDR3 is built from 13 residues. The CDR3 DNA sequence: TGTGCCAGCAGCTTCCGGGGGGCTGAAAAACTGTTTTTT. This translates into CASSFRGAEKLFF.

The chain is built from TRBV2 and TRBJ1-1, with D possibly matching TRBD1 (6 bases). The CDR3 contains 14 residues. The V gene lost 3 bases and the J gene lost 7 bases, with 15 bases spanning the gap. Germline CDR1 SNHLY, CDR2 FYNNEI. The CDR3 nucleotides read TGTGCCAGCAGTGATAGCGGGGGCATTGATGAAGCTTTCTTT. This encodes CASSDSGGIDEAFF.

The gene calls are TRBV6-5 and TRBJ2-7, with TRBD2 matching 8 bases. V lost 7 bases to trimming and J lost 5 bases; unmatched junction nucleotides: 13. Germline V gives CDR1 MNHEY, CDR2 SVGAGI. The CDR3 is 15 amino acids. As DNA, the CDR3 is TGTGCCAGCATGACGGGGGCGGGAGGAGGCAACGAGCAGTACTTC. Protein product: CASMTGAGGGNEQYF.